The 19 T cell receptor beta chains given below trace back to one sample, sequenced in a study of beta chain features in type 1 diabetes. Antigens of these TCRs are unknown. Sequencing targeted expressed TCRB transcripts, as all isolated RNA had been reverse transcribed. Some clones are missing from TCRdb's copy, which holds only in-frame ones; the method was immunoSEQ multiplex PCR. The table includes 120,000 or so clones, roughly 17% detected once. Study results and caveats: Moderate yet significant TCRB CDR3 shortening was seen in Type 1 diabetes patients in all four CD4+ subsets.

The specimen sequenced was central memory CD4+ T cells from blood. The receptors were gathered from a man between 18 and 29 years old with type 1 diabetes.

V usage is TRBV29-1 and J usage is TRBJ2-7; 7 nucleotides match TRBD2. This CDR3 has 14 amino acids. With 6 bases clipped from V and 0 bases from J, the junction kept 8 bases outside the gene matches. The germline gives CDR1 SQVTM, CDR2 ANQGSEA. CDR3 protein: CSVKTGGSSYEQYF. CDR3 bases: TGCAGCGTAAAAACGGGCGGGAGCTCCTACGAGCAGTACTTC.

This clone has more than one count but fewer than ten. The V call is TRBV29-1, the J call TRBJ2-3; maybe TRBD1 (6 bases). Trimming removed 6 bases from V and 5 bases from J, with 12 bases in between. Germline assignment: CDR1 SQVTM and CDR2 ANQGSEA. CDR3 size: 12 residues. CDR3 nucleotide sequence: TGCAGCGTGGATACAGGGATAGATACGCAGTATTTT. Its translation is CSVDTGIDTQYF.

In this sample, this clone turned up many times. This sample also contains other DNA sequences that code for the same CDR3. This chain uses TRBV29-1 with TRBJ2-3; TRBD2 is a possible D gene (7 bases). The CDR3 is 15 amino acids. The V and J ends lost 4 bases and 2 bases respectively, with 16 bases between them. Germline CDR1 reads SQVTM; CDR2 reads ANQGSEA. CDR3 in amino acids: CSVGGRGGPTDTQYF. Here the CDR3 DNA reads TGCAGCGTTGGGGGAAGGGGGGGCCCCACAGATACGCAGTATTTT.

V is TRBV18 and J is TRBJ1-1; 7 nucleotides align to TRBD1. CDR3 length: 15 amino acids. The trim removed 0 bases at V and 3 bases at J, leaving 4 bases unmatched. Germline V CDR1 and CDR2: KGHSH, LQKENI. The chain's CDR3 is CASSPPRGAYTEAFF. The CDR3 bases are TGTGCCAGCTCACCACCCAGGGGGGCGTACACTGAAGCTTTCTTT.

The chain couples TRBV5-1 to TRBJ2-5; no clear D gene. Trimming cost V 0 bases and J 1 base, with 10 bases left between them. There are 15 residues in the CDR3. Germline V gives CDR1 SGHRS, CDR2 YFSETQ. CDR3 protein: CASSLGSTSQETQYF. The CDR3 DNA reads TGCGCCAGCAGCTTGGGCTCAACCTCCCAAGAGACCCAGTACTTC.

This clone was counted between two and nine times. The chain employs TRBV2 and TRBJ2-1; D is undetermined. Trimming shortened V by 6 bases and J by 5 bases, and 17 bases separated the two germline ends. Germline V CDR1 and CDR2: SNHLY, FYNNEI. The CDR3 consists of 15 residues. Here the CDR3 reads CASSPPGRRHNEQFF. CDR3 sequence (DNA): TGTGCCAGCAGCCCTCCTGGCCGGCGTCACAATGAGCAGTTCTTC.

The chain carries TRBV7-2 and TRBJ1-3; D not resolved. In germline, CDR1 is SGHTA, CDR2 FQGNSA. Between the trimmed V and J ends, which lost 2 bases and 2 bases, there was a span of 7 bases. The CDR3 covers 14 residues. The CDR3 spells CASSLRSAGNTIYF. The CDR3 nucleotides read TGTGCCAGCAGCTTAAGGTCAGCTGGAAACACCATATATTTT. Full variable domain (remainder filled in from reference TRBV7-2 and TRBJ1-3): GAGVSQSPSNKVTEKGKDVELRCDPISGHTALYWYRQSLGQGLEFLIYFQGNSAPDKSGLPSDRFSAERTGGSVSTLTIQRTQQEDSAVYLCASSLRSAGNTIYFGEGSWLTVV.

V is TRBV6-5 and J is TRBJ2-1, with TRBD1 identical over 7 bases. V dropped 6 bases and J dropped 3; count of bases not matched to a gene: 8. The CDR3 sequence is 15 residues long. Germline V gives CDR1 MNHEY, CDR2 SVGAGI. CDR3 loop: CASSPQGTRYNEQFF. The CDR3 DNA sequence: TGTGCCAGCAGCCCACAGGGGACACGCTACAATGAGCAGTTCTTC.

This chain uses TRBV29-1 with TRBJ2-3, with TRBD2 matching over 10 bases. CDR3 length: 15 residues. Germline V lookup: CDR1 SQVTM, CDR2 ANQGSEA. J lost 6 bases, V lost 6 bases, and 12 bases had no gene match. CDR3 amino acids: CSVAPSGGTGDTQYF. Written as DNA, the CDR3 is TGCAGCGTAGCTCCTAGCGGGGGCACCGGGGATACGCAGTATTTT.

This clone was found a few times. The J gene is TRBJ1-1, the V gene TRBV5-1, with no clear D. This CDR3 is 10 amino acids long. V lost 8 bases and J lost 1, with 3 bases in between. Germline V gives CDR1 SGHRS, CDR2 YFSETQ. CDR3 in DNA: TGCGCCAGTTCGAACACTGAAGCTTTCTTT. It yields the protein CASSNTEAFF.

J is TRBJ2-5 and V is TRBV6-1; 9 positions agree with TRBD1. With V trimmed by 5 bases and J by 2 bases, 3 bases remained unmatched. The CDR3 is made up of 14 amino acids. The germline V gene has CDR1 MNHNS and CDR2 SASEGT. This chain's CDR3 is CASSSGTGQETQYF. The CDR3 DNA reads TGTGCCAGCAGTTCCGGGACAGGGCAAGAGACCCAGTACTTC.

In this sample, this clone turned up a few times. The chain links TRBV14 to TRBJ2-3; D tentatively reads TRBD1 or TRBD2 (5 bases each). Germline V gene lookup returns CDR1 SGHDN and CDR2 FVKESK. V was trimmed by 0 bases and J by 4 bases, leaving 14 bases between them. The CDR3 runs 16 residues. In DNA form, the CDR3 reads TGTGCCAGCAGCCAAGAGAGGGCAGGGCCCCCAGATACGCAGTATTTT. Its protein product is CASSQERAGPPDTQYF.

This clone has a handful of counts. J is TRBJ2-3 and V is TRBV5-4, with 9 bases fitting TRBD2. CDR1 is SGHNT and CDR2 is YYREEE in the germline V gene (reference sequence). V dropped 1 base and J dropped 1; count of bases not matched to a gene: 4. This CDR3 comprises 16 residues. The DNA for the CDR3 is TGTGCCAGCAGCTTGCCGGCTAGCGGGGGCACAGATACGCAGTATTTT. It is translated as CASSLPASGGTDTQYF.

V and J are TRBV25-1 and TRBJ2-1; D is ambiguous. With 4 bases removed from V and 12 bases from J, the gap between germline ends came to 10 bases. Germline V CDR1 and CDR2: MGHDK, SYGVNS. This CDR3 has 11 residues. CDR3 in DNA: TGTGCCAGCAGTGGACCAATGAGGCAGTTCTTC. Protein: CASSGPMRQFF.

This clone was counted a few times. The V gene is TRBV4-3, the J gene TRBJ2-1; weak D call: TRBD1 (5 bases). This CDR3 comprises 14 residues. The germline V and J ends were trimmed by 6 bases and 1 base, with 10 bases remaining between them. CDR1 and CDR2 (germline): LGHNA, YSLEER. The CDR3 bases are TGCGCCAGCAGACGACAGAGTTCCTACAATGAGCAGTTCTTC. Amino acid sequence: CASRRQSSYNEQFF.

In this sample, this clone turned up a few times. The chain joins TRBV11-3 to TRBJ2-3, with 8 nucleotides matching TRBD1. Germline CDR1 SGHNT, CDR2 YENEEA. With V trimmed by 5 bases and J by 3 bases, 13 bases remained unmatched. The CDR3 sequence is 17 residues long. CDR3 residues: CASSTSRGTGGTDTQYF. The CDR3 region has the DNA TGTGCCAGCAGCACTTCCCGGGGAACAGGGGGAACAGATACGCAGTATTTT.

In this sample, this clone turned up a few times. The genes are TRBV29-1 and TRBJ1-1; D unclear. This CDR3 region has 14 residues. Germline V lookup: CDR1 SQVTM, CDR2 ANQGSEA. V lost 6 bases, J lost 5 bases, and 19 bases lay in between. CDR3 bases: TGCAGCGTCCACAAAGTTGGGGTCGGAACTGAAGCTTTCTTT. Protein sequence: CSVHKVGVGTEAFF.

Of note for this clone: The sample holds other DNA sequences that translate to the same CDR3. This rearrangement joins TRBV4-1 to TRBJ1-2; 10 positions agree with TRBD1. Germline V gives CDR1 MGHRA, CDR2 YSYEKL. J was trimmed by 5 bases and V by 0 bases; bases with no gene match: 0. The CDR3 has 14 residues. As DNA, the CDR3 is TGCGCCAGCAGCCAAGAGGGACAGGGGTATGGCTACACCTTC. It is translated as CASSQEGQGYGYTF.

V gene TRBV7-8 combines with J gene TRBJ1-2; 9 positions match TRBD1. V lost 5 bases to trimming and J lost 6 bases; unmatched junction nucleotides: 7. This CDR3 is 14 amino acids long. Germline V gene sequence: CDR1 SGHVS, CDR2 FQNEAQ. CDR3 loop: CASSLRDRDHGYTF. The DNA of the CDR3 is TGTGCCAGCAGCCTCCGGGACAGGGATCATGGCTACACCTTC. Full variable domain (outside the CDR3, taken from reference TRBV7-8 and TRBJ1-2): GAGVSQSPRYKVAKRGQDVALRCDPISGHVSLFWYQQALGQGPEFLTYFQNEAQLDKSGLPSDRFFAERPEGSVSTLKIQRTQQEDSAVYLCASSLRDRDHGYTFGSGTRLTVV.